This passage covers 30 T cell receptor beta chains from one sample sequenced in a study of neurological immune-mediated disorders (dated by TCRdb to the late 2010s). Library construction relied on 5' RACE. This sample was sequenced with an Illumina HiSeq 2500. TCRdb handled the public reads itself, with Q25 trimming in fastp and clone calling in MiXCR, and kept productive beta chains. All rows with the same CDR3 protein become a single entry with the most common DNA and genes. The sample table records over 60,000 distinct CDR3 sequences; around 4.7% of these occur just once. Of the sample, 3.4% is held by the ten largest clones. The sample comprised PBMCs. The receptors originated from a woman aged 45-65 years with multiple sclerosis.

There are many counts of this clonotype. The chain recombines TRBV9 with TRBJ2-7; D is unclear. Germline loops: CDR1 SGDLS, CDR2 YYNGEE. This CDR3 is 13 amino acids long. Trimming shortened V by 0 bases and J by 7 bases, and 11 bases separated the two germline ends. CDR3 in DNA: TGTGCCAGCAGCGTAGAGGGATTAGGAGAGCAGTACTTC. Residues: CASSVEGLGEQYF.

This clonotype has only a few counts. Possible read error: a much larger clone is one base away. This rearrangement joins TRBV12-3 or TRBV12-4 to TRBJ1-2; the D gene is possibly TRBD1 (6 bases). The CDR3 totals 17 residues. The CDR3 DNA reads as TGTGCCAGAAGTTTAAGGGCCGGCAGGGGTCCTAACTATGGCTACACCTTC. Its translation is CARSLRAGRGPNYGYTF.

This clonotype was seen many times. The chain uses TRBV2 and TRBJ2-2; 7 bases fit TRBD1. V was clipped by 9 bases and J by 4 bases; unmatched bases: 5. CDR1 is SNHLY and CDR2 is FYNNEI in the germline V gene. This CDR3 comprises 13 residues. CDR3 sequence reads: CARGQKITGELFF. DNA for the CDR3: TGTGCCAGGGGACAGAAGATCACCGGGGAGCTGTTTTTT. Together with reference TRBV2 and TRBJ2-2, the CDR3 gives the full variable domain: EPEVTQTPSHQVTQMGQEVILRCVPISNHLYFYWYRQILGQKVEFLVSFYNNEISEKSEIFDDQFSVERPDGSNFTLKIRSTKLEDSAMYFCARGQKITGELFFGEGSRLTVL.

At least ten counts were recorded for this clonotype. The J gene is TRBJ1-2, the V gene TRBV7-9; the D gene is possibly TRBD1 (6 bases). V was trimmed by 4 bases and J by 6 bases, leaving 21 bases between them. Germline values: CDR1 SEHNR, CDR2 FQNEAQ (reference sequence). The CDR3 length is 16 residues. DNA of the CDR3: TGTGCCAGCAGCTCCCCCAGGGACACCAGGGCTAATGGCTACACCTTC. Amino acid sequence: CASSSPRDTRANGYTF.

This clonotype was observed many times. The chain carries TRBV5-1 and TRBJ2-7, with 8 bases that match TRBD2. Per the germline V gene, CDR1 is SGHRS and CDR2 is YFSETQ. V shed 0 bases and J 4 bases; nucleotides not matched to a gene: 6. This CDR3 region has 15 residues. The CDR3 nucleotides read TGCGCCAGCAGCTTGGCTCGGGGGGGAAGATACGAGCAGTACGTC. Encoded protein: CASSLARGGRYEQYV.

This clonotype was seen repeatedly, ten times or more. The chain links TRBV20-1 to TRBJ2-3; 8 bases map to TRBD2. Looked up from germline, CDR1 is DFQATT and CDR2 is SNEGSKA (reference sequence). CDR3 length: 13 amino acids. J lost 2 bases, V lost 4 bases, and 2 bases had no gene match. The DNA of the CDR3 is TGCAGTGCTAAGCGGGGGAACACAGATACGCAGTATTTT. This sequence encodes CSAKRGNTDTQYF.

Ten or more counts support this clonotype. The chain carries TRBV9 and TRBJ2-5; possible D gene TRBD1, 6 bases. Germline assignment: CDR1 SGDLS and CDR2 YYNGEE. V lost 4 bases and J 5 bases, leaving 18 bases between the germline ends. The CDR3 extends over 15 amino acids. The CDR3, as DNA: TGTGCCAGCAGCCGTAGTACAGGGACGGAGGAGACCCAGTACTTC. Translating it yields CASSRSTGTEETQYF.

This clonotype showed up many times. This rearrangement joins TRBV29-1 to TRBJ2-2; the D gene could be TRBD1 or TRBD2 (5 bases each). Germline lookup yields CDR1 SQVTM and CDR2 ANQGSEA. Trimming took off 4 bases at V and 5 bases at J, with 14 bases between the two ends. The CDR3 runs to 14 residues. The CDR3 DNA follows: TGCAGCGTTGCTGTGGGGGTATGGACCGGGGAGCTGTTTTTT. Residues: CSVAVGVWTGELFF.

The table lists this clonotype with many counts. J is TRBJ2-7 and V is TRBV5-8; possibly TRBD2 for D (5 bases). The length of the CDR3 is 16 residues. Germline CDR1 reads SGHTS; CDR2 reads YDEGEE. V was trimmed by 2 bases and J by 3 bases, leaving 18 bases between them. The DNA for the CDR3 is TGTGCCAGCAGCTTACTATGGGGAGAGGGATTCTACGAGCAGTACGTC. Translating it yields CASSLLWGEGFYEQYV.

The gene calls are TRBV7-2 and TRBJ2-3; D call uncertain. The CDR3 is 13 residues long. V lost 5 bases, J lost 6 bases, and 12 bases lay in between. CDR1 is SGHTA, CDR2 FQGNSA, per germline. The CDR3: CASSLPLGDTQYF. CDR3 in DNA: TGTGCCAGCAGCCTGCCTCTTGGGGATACGCAGTATTTT.

This clonotype was observed at least ten times. V and J are TRBV10-3 and TRBJ2-1; TRBD1 might be the D (6 bases). Germline V lookup: CDR1 ENHRY, CDR2 SYGVKD. CDR3 size: 14 residues. The germline V and J ends were trimmed by 6 bases and 8 bases, with 17 bases remaining between them. CDR3 sequence (DNA): TGTGCCATCAGCGAACCGGGACAAGGGTATGAGCAGTTCTTC. This codes for CAISEPGQGYEQFF.

This clonotype was seen many times. The genes are TRBV20-1 and TRBJ1-1; D gene uncertain. Germline CDR1 and CDR2: DFQATT and SNEGSKA (reference sequence). The CDR3 loop spans 14 amino acids. The V end lost 2 bases, the J end lost 2 bases, and 12 bases lay between the germline ends. The CDR3 reads CSARRTYGNTEAFF. CDR3 nucleotide sequence: TGCAGTGCTAGAAGGACTTACGGAAACACTGAAGCTTTCTTT.

This clonotype was seen many times. The V gene is TRBV5-1, the J gene TRBJ1-2, with 8 bases aligning to TRBD1. The ends lost 3 bases at V and 4 bases at J; junction bases unmatched: 5. CDR1 is SGHRS and CDR2 is YFSETQ in the germline V gene. This CDR3 is 14 amino acids long. DNA for the CDR3: TGCGCCAGCAGCTGGGCAGGGGGCCTCTATGGCTACACCTTC. It specifies CASSWAGGLYGYTF.

This clonotype has at least ten counts. This sequence joins TRBV15 and TRBJ1-1; D not certain. Germline lookup yields CDR1 LNHNV and CDR2 YYDKDF (reference sequence). V was clipped by 2 bases and J by 5 bases, with 6 bases between them. The CDR3 spans 12 residues. CDR3 nucleotide sequence: TGTGCCACCAGCAGACTTTCTACTGAAGCTTTCTTT. This translates into CATSRLSTEAFF.

There are many counts of this clonotype. The rearrangement uses TRBV4-1 and TRBJ1-4; 8 nucleotides align to TRBD1. The CDR3 is made up of 12 amino acids. Germline CDR1 and CDR2: MGHRA and YSYEKL. Trimming removed 4 bases from V and 13 bases from J; junction bases left unmatched: 5. This CDR3 reads CASSLPGGGLFF. The CDR3 nucleotides read TGCGCCAGCAGCCTCCCAGGGGGCGGACTGTTTTTT.

This clonotype was observed at least ten times. The gene calls are TRBV14 and TRBJ2-1; unclear D gene. Looked up from germline, CDR1 is SGHDN and CDR2 is FVKESK. The germline V and J ends were trimmed by 7 bases and 0 bases, with 10 bases remaining between them. CDR3 length: 14 residues. The CDR3 loop is CASTRISSYNEQFF. The CDR3 nucleotides are TGTGCCAGCACCCGTATTAGCTCCTACAATGAGCAGTTCTTC.

This clonotype was seen ten or more times. The chain uses TRBV20-1 and TRBJ2-4; D is perhaps TRBD1 or TRBD2 (5 bases each). V gave up 3 bases and J gave up 0 bases, with 12 bases separating them. The CDR3 is 15 amino acids. Germline CDR1 DFQATT, CDR2 SNEGSKA (reference sequence). The CDR3 sequence: CSARGDYIAKNIQYF. CDR3 bases: TGCAGTGCTAGGGGGGATTACATAGCCAAAAACATTCAGTACTTC.

There are many counts of this clonotype. This chain links TRBV5-1 with TRBJ2-7, with 13 bases lining up with TRBD2. Trimming cost V 4 bases and J 0 bases; bases outside gene matches: 4. CDR3 size: 16 residues. CDR1 SGHRS and CDR2 YFSETQ come from the germline V gene. CDR3 protein: CASSLTSGGISYEQYF. The CDR3 bases are TGCGCCAGCAGCCTGACTAGCGGGGGGATCTCCTACGAGCAGTACTTC.

This clonotype was recorded at least ten times. The chain couples TRBV7-6 to TRBJ2-5; 7 bases fit TRBD2. CDR3 size: 15 residues. The trim removed 1 base at V and 5 bases at J, leaving 7 bases unmatched. Germline CDR1 SGHVS, CDR2 FNYEAQ. CDR3 loop: CASSLVTSGDETQYF. In nucleotides, the CDR3 is TGTGCCAGCAGCTTAGTTACGAGCGGGGACGAGACCCAGTACTTC.

This clonotype was picked up many times. The V gene is TRBV20-1, the J gene TRBJ2-5, with unresolved D. Germline-derived CDR1 and CDR2 are DFQATT and SNEGSKA (reference sequence). The CDR3 runs 14 residues. Trimming took off 2 bases at V and 5 bases at J, with 15 bases between the two ends. CDR3 DNA: TGCAGTGCTAGAAGTCGTAGGGTAGAGGAGACCCAGTACTTC. Translation: CSARSRRVEETQYF.

The table lists this clonotype with many counts. The V call is TRBV20-1, the J call TRBJ1-2; D remains ambiguous. Trimming cost V 6 bases and J 6 bases, with 14 bases left between them. The germline V gene encodes CDR1 DFQATT and CDR2 SNEGSKA (reference sequence). This CDR3 has 12 amino acids. In DNA, the CDR3 is TGCAGTGCCCCCGCGGAGGGTGATGGCTACACCTTC. Translation gives CSAPAEGDGYTF.

This clonotype was recorded many times. The chain couples TRBV20-1 to TRBJ2-3; TRBD1 is a possible D gene (6 bases). V was shortened by 0 bases and J by 3 bases, with 16 bases between the two germline ends. CDR1 is DFQATT, CDR2 SNEGSKA, per germline (reference sequence). The CDR3 length is 16 residues. CDR3 in amino acids: CSARDRTVASTDTQYF. DNA of the CDR3: TGCAGTGCTAGAGATCGGACAGTCGCTTCTACAGATACGCAGTATTTT.

This clonotype qualifies as medium-sized. V gene TRBV4-1 combines with J gene TRBJ1-5; 8 nucleotides line up with TRBD1. CDR1 MGHRA and CDR2 YSYEKL come from the germline V gene. CDR3 size: 16 residues. Trimming removed 0 bases from V and 6 bases from J; junction bases left unmatched: 7. The CDR3 DNA sequence: TGCGCCAGCAGCCAAGATAACAGGGGGTTGGGTCAGCCCCAGCATTTT. Amino acids: CASSQDNRGLGQPQHF.

There are many counts of this clonotype. Mismatch with germline at one junction end may stem from a read error. The V and J genes are TRBV20-1 and TRBJ1-6; D is unclear. Germline V lookup: CDR1 DFQATT, CDR2 SNEGSKA (reference sequence). This CDR3 region has 11 residues. The CDR3 DNA sequence: TGCAGTGCTAAATTGGATTCACCCCTCAACTTT. Its protein is CSAKLDSPLNF.

This clonotype was counted at least ten times. V usage is TRBV7-8 and J usage is TRBJ2-4; 9 positions agree with TRBD1. The CDR3 covers 17 residues. Per germline, CDR1 SGHVS and CDR2 FQNEAQ. V lost 5 bases and J lost 7; bases outside the gene matches: 15. CDR3 region: CASSRRDRVAEQNIQYF. CDR3 nucleotides: TGTGCCAGCAGCCGCCGGGACAGGGTTGCGGAACAGAACATTCAGTACTTC.

This clonotype was seen repeatedly, ten times or more. This chain connects TRBV18 to TRBJ2-5, with a weak D call TRBD2 (5 bases). Germline lookup yields CDR1 KGHSH and CDR2 LQKENI. CDR3 length: 14 amino acids. The ends were cut back, 3 bases at V and 4 bases at J, with 12 bases in the middle. The CDR3 region has the DNA TGTGCCAGCTCACCTAGCCGACGGGGAGAGACCCAGTACTTC. Amino acids: CASSPSRRGETQYF.

The CDR3, as DNA: TGTGCCAGCAAAAGAGGGGGCCACAGCTCCTACGAGCAGTACTTC. Its protein product is CASKRGGHSSYEQYF. The gene calls are TRBV6-2 or TRBV6-3 and TRBJ2-7, with 7 positions matching TRBD1. With 7 bases clipped from V and 0 bases from J, the junction kept 9 bases outside the gene matches. The CDR3 spans 15 residues. Looked up from germline, CDR1 is MNHEY and CDR2 is SVGEGT.

This clonotype was recorded at least ten times. The rearrangement uses TRBV20-1 and TRBJ2-4, with 9 bases lining up with TRBD2. Germline V CDR1 and CDR2: DFQATT, SNEGSKA (reference sequence). V lost 0 bases, J lost 1 base, and 4 bases stayed unmatched. CDR3 length equals 16 residues. Written as DNA, the CDR3 is TGCAGTGCTAGAGATCCCAGCGGGGGGGCCAAAAACATTCAGTACTTC. This gives the protein CSARDPSGGAKNIQYF.

This clonotype was recorded many times. The chain recombines TRBV10-1 with TRBJ2-5, with 7 bases that match TRBD2. CDR1 and CDR2 (germline): WNHNN, SYGVQD (reference sequence). Germline trimming cut 0 bases from V and 5 bases from J; bases unmatched to any gene: 6. The CDR3 runs 15 residues. CDR3 sequence (DNA): TGCGCCAGCAGTGAGTCTGCGGGGGAATGGGAGACCCAGTACTTC. Translated: CASSESAGEWETQYF.

In the case of this clonotype: An end of the junction differs from the germline gene, which may be a read error. The rearrangement joins TRBV5-5 to TRBJ1-2; D uncertain. The germline CDR1 and CDR2 sequences are SGHKS and YYEKEE (reference sequence). The CDR3 contains 16 residues. Written as DNA, the CDR3 is TGTGCCAGCAGCTTGCGGGCCGGCACCGCTAACTATGGCTACAACTTC. This translates into CASSLRAGTANYGYNF. The full variable domain, its missing parts supplied by reference TRBV5-5 and TRBJ1-2, is DAGVTQSPTHLIKTRGQQVTLRCSPISGHKSVSWYQQVLGQGPQFIFQYYEKEERGRGNFPDRFSARQFPNYSSELNVNALLLGDSALYLCASSLRAGTANYGYNFGSGTRLTVV.